One sample yielded the 14 T cell receptor beta chains listed below, sequenced in a study of persistence of HIV-infected CD4 T cells. These receptors lack a known antigen. Cells were stimulated with CMV-infected fibroblast lysates at approximately 10 ug/mL. Sorted nonresponding memory CD4+ T cells were CD40L-negative, CD69-negative, CD45RO-high. This was the immunoSEQ version 4 assay in survey mode. This table comes from immunoSEQ multiplex PCR, and its TCRdb copy is limited to in-frame clones, with some not included. The sample holds roughly 28,000 clones, approximately 80% seen once. The material sequenced was CD4+ T cells sorted from PBMCs after roughly 19-hour stimulation, taken from a patient who received antiretroviral therapy. The receptor source for this set is an adult woman with HIV who was CMV-seropositive.

This rearrangement joins TRBV5-1 to TRBJ2-6, with 8 bases identical to TRBD1. The junction had 6 bases not matched to a gene; V was cut back by 1 base and J by 0 bases. The CDR3 extends over 18 amino acids. Germline V gives CDR1 SGHRS, CDR2 YFSETQ. The DNA of the CDR3 is TGCGCCAGCAGCTTGACGGGACAGGTGATCTCTGGGGCCAACGTCCTGACTTTC. As protein: CASSLTGQVISGANVLTF.

The rearrangement joins TRBV12-5 to TRBJ1-1, with D unclear. Germline values: CDR1 LGHNT, CDR2 FRNRAP. The CDR3 length is 12 residues. Deletions cut 8 bases from V and 2 bases from J, with 9 bases between. The CDR3 DNA follows: TGTGCTAGTACGGAGTTTAACACTGAAGCTTTCTTT. Protein sequence: CASTEFNTEAFF.

The rearrangement joins TRBV3-1 (or the pseudogene TRBV3-2) to TRBJ1-2; the match to TRBD1 covers 10 bases. CDR3 size: 20 residues. V was pared by 1 base and J by 8 bases, with 22 bases of the junction left unmatched. Germline CDR1 is LGHDT and CDR2 is YNNKEL (reference sequence). The CDR3 sequence is CASSQGTGGPELWLRQGYTF. The CDR3, as DNA: TGTGCCAGCAGCCAAGGGACAGGGGGGCCAGAACTATGGCTACGCCAAGGCTACACCTTC.

This chain joins TRBV5-5 and TRBJ2-7, with D possibly TRBD1 on 6 matching bases. The germline gives CDR1 SGHKS, CDR2 YYEKEE (reference sequence). Trimming shortened V by 4 bases and J by 2 bases, and 22 bases separated the two germline ends. CDR3 length: 17 amino acids. The CDR3 DNA reads as TGTGCCAGCAGCGGGCTGGCAGGACAGTTAAAAACCTACGAGCAGTACTTC. Its protein is CASSGLAGQLKTYEQYF. Complete variable domain (other parts from reference TRBV5-5 and TRBJ2-7): DAGVTQSPTHLIKTRGQQVTLRCSPISGHKSVSWYQQVLGQGPQFIFQYYEKEERGRGNFPDRFSARQFPNYSSELNVNALLLGDSALYLCASSGLAGQLKTYEQYFGPGTRLTVT.

The V gene is TRBV29-1, the J gene TRBJ2-1; the match to TRBD2 covers 10 bases. V lost 3 bases, J lost 2 bases, and 4 bases stayed unmatched. The CDR3 totals 15 residues. Germline-derived CDR1 and CDR2 are SQVTM and ANQGSEA. Written as DNA, the CDR3 is TGCAGCGTTGATGGAGCGGGGGGGCCCTACAATGAGCAGTTCTTC. Amino acid sequence: CSVDGAGGPYNEQFF.

This chain joins TRBV5-1 and TRBJ2-2; 9 bases fit TRBD2. Trimming removed 1 base from V and 6 bases from J; junction bases left unmatched: 10. Germline V gene sequence: CDR1 SGHRS, CDR2 YFSETQ. This CDR3 is 17 amino acids long. CDR3 protein: CASSLRGGAIIPGELFF. The CDR3 nucleotides read TGCGCCAGCAGCTTGCGCGGGGGGGCGATTATTCCCGGGGAGCTGTTTTTT.

The chain recombines TRBV14 with TRBJ2-7; a weak D match, TRBD1 (6 bases). Deletions cut 2 bases from V and 3 bases from J, with 14 bases between. Germline V gene lookup returns CDR1 SGHDN and CDR2 FVKESK. The length of the CDR3 is 15 residues. CDR3 sequence (DNA): TGTGCCAGCAGCCAACATTTGGGGGACATCTACGAGCAGTACTTC. Encoded protein: CASSQHLGDIYEQYF.

The chain joins TRBV5-5 to TRBJ1-3, with D unclear. CDR3 length: 13 amino acids. Germline CDR1 reads SGHKS; CDR2 reads YYEKEE (reference sequence). Trimming took 0 bases from V and 6 from J, leaving 7 bases between them. CDR3 region: CASSLGRQNTIYF. The DNA of the CDR3 is TGTGCCAGCAGCTTGGGCCGCCAAAACACCATATATTTT.

V gene TRBV19 combines with J gene TRBJ1-4; 7 nucleotides align to TRBD1. V lost 4 bases, J lost 4 bases, and 6 bases stayed unmatched. The germline V gene encodes CDR1 LNHDA and CDR2 SQIVND (reference sequence). This CDR3 region has 15 residues. Here the CDR3 reads CASSTGQRDNEKLFF. Here the CDR3 DNA reads TGTGCCAGTAGTACGGGACAGCGGGATAATGAAAAACTGTTTTTT.

J is TRBJ2-2 and V is TRBV27; a possible D gene is TRBD2 (6 bases). With 5 bases removed from V and 5 bases from J, the gap between germline ends came to 12 bases. The CDR3 sequence is 14 residues long. Germline V gene data show CDR1 as MNHEY and CDR2 as SMNVEV (reference sequence). The CDR3 spells CASSPPEGTGELFF. Here the CDR3 DNA reads TGTGCCAGCAGTCCTCCGGAGGGGACCGGGGAGCTGTTTTTT.

The V gene is TRBV30, the J gene TRBJ1-4; 8 bases fit TRBD1. With 3 bases clipped from V and 7 bases from J, the junction kept 16 bases outside the gene matches. Germline CDR1 is GTSNPN and CDR2 is SVGIG (reference sequence). The CDR3 extends over 17 amino acids. CDR3 in amino acids: CAWRSPRIQGAAEKLFF. The CDR3 DNA reads TGTGCCTGGAGATCCCCCCGCATTCAGGGGGCAGCTGAAAAACTGTTTTTT.

This rearrangement joins TRBV30 to TRBJ1-4, with D possibly being TRBD1 (6 bases). V lost 2 bases to trimming and J lost 6 bases, with 25 bases between them. This CDR3 is built from 18 residues. Germline lookup yields CDR1 GTSNPN and CDR2 SVGIG (reference sequence). CDR3 loop: CAWSSSRTGTRLHEKLFF. The DNA of the CDR3 is TGTGCCTGGAGTTCCAGCCGAACCGGGACAAGGTTGCATGAAAAACTGTTTTTT.

V and J are TRBV6-1 and TRBJ1-4; D gene unclear. CDR3 length: 14 residues. Germline V gives CDR1 MNHNS, CDR2 SASEGT. V was clipped by 3 bases and J by 7 bases, with 12 bases between them. The CDR3 sequence is CASSDQREGEKLFF. The CDR3 DNA is TGTGCCAGCAGTGATCAGAGGGAGGGTGAAAAACTGTTTTTT.

The rearrangement joins TRBV9 to TRBJ2-2; the match to TRBD2 covers 8 bases. The V gene end was trimmed by 4 bases and the J gene end by 0 bases; junction bases not matched to a gene: 5. The CDR3 has 16 amino acids. Looked up from germline, CDR1 is SGDLS and CDR2 is YYNGEE. The CDR3 nucleotides are TGTGCCAGCAGCCCCGGGAGGGGTGCGAACACCGGGGAGCTGTTTTTT. This gives the protein CASSPGRGANTGELFF.